This is a list of T cell receptor beta chains from one sample in a study of blood T cell repertoires in COVID-19. Libraries were prepared by immunoSEQ multiplex PCR; TCRdb keeps only in-frame clonotypes and omits some of them. The data show approximately 80,000 clones, 70% to 90% seen once. Input material: peripheral blood. These receptor sequences come from a man in his fifties with COVID-19, enrolled during active disease. The CDR3 runs from the conserved cysteine through the conserved F or W. Each record gives: V gene, D gene, clone size, J gene, CDR3 DNA, CDR3 protein. A D gene is named only where the DNA matches it firmly. A clone size is listed for some rows: how often the clone was seen (once, few, many), or a class if it is expanded.

TRBV9,-,-,TRBJ2-6,TGTGCCAGCAGCGCCCCTTCTGGGGCCAACGTCCTGACTTTC,CASSAPSGANVLTF
TRBV6-1,-,-,TRBJ1-4,TGTGCCAGCAGTGAATTGGGGGGAACTAATGAAAAACTGTTTTTT,CASSELGGTNEKLFF
TRBV4-2,TRBD1,-,TRBJ1-1,TGTGCCAGCAGCCAAGATCAGACAGGGCCCTCGGACACTGAAGCTTTCTTT,CASSQDQTGPSDTEAFF
TRBV12-3/TRBV12-4,TRBD2,-,TRBJ2-3,TGTGCCAGCAGCCCTCCATGGGAGGGTACGCAGTATTTT,CASSPPWEGTQYF
TRBV30,-,-,TRBJ1-4,TGTGCCTGGAGTAAGGCAGGCCTTAATGAAAAACTGTTTTTT,CAWSKAGLNEKLFF
TRBV30,TRBD1,-,TRBJ1-6,TGTGCCTGGACAGGGGGTAATTCACCCCTCCACTTT,CAWTGGNSPLHF
TRBV7-2,-,-,TRBJ1-5,TGTGCCAGCAGCTTACGTACCGGGAGGAGCGATCAGCCCCAGCATTTT,CASSLRTGRSDQPQHF
TRBV3-1/TRBV3-2,-,few,TRBJ1-2,TGTGCCAGCAGCCAAGTTTCTCGGAGGCCTCCCTATAACTATGGCTACACCTTC,CASSQVSRRPPYNYGYTF
TRBV7-3,-,-,TRBJ2-1,TGTGCCAGCAGTCACGATGGGGGGAGCTCCTACAATGAGCAGTTCTTC,CASSHDGGSSYNEQFF
TRBV19,-,-,TRBJ1-5,TGTGCCAGTAGCACTGTTCGGACAGCGGTAGGCGCCCAGCATTTT,CASSTVRTAVGAQHF
TRBV27,-,-,TRBJ1-5,TGTGCCAGCAGTGGTAGAAGCAATCAGCCCCAGCATTTT,CASSGRSNQPQHF
TRBV28,TRBD1,-,TRBJ1-2,TGTGCCAGCAGTTCAATAGTCCCGGGACAGGGGGCCGGGGGCTATGGCTACACCTTC,CASSSIVPGQGAGGYGYTF
TRBV7-2,TRBD1,-,TRBJ2-3,TGTGCCAGCACCCAGACAGGGCCCACAGATACGCAGTATTTT,CASTQTGPTDTQYF
TRBV18,-,-,TRBJ2-5,TGTGCCAGCTCACCAGGACTAAAAGAGACCCAGTACTTC,CASSPGLKETQYF
TRBV4-2,TRBD1,-,TRBJ2-3,TGTGCCAGCAGCCAAGATACGGGGACAGTTAGCACAGATACGCAGTATTTT,CASSQDTGTVSTDTQYF